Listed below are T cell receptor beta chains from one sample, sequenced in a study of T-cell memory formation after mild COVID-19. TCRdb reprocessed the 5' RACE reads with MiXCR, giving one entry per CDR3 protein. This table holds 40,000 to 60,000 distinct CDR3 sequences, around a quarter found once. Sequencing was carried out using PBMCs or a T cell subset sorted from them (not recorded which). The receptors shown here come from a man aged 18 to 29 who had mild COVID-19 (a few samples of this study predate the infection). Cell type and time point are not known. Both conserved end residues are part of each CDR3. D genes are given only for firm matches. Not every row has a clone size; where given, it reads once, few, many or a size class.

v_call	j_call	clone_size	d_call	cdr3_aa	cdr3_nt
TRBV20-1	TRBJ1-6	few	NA	CSATGSGGDSPLHF	TGCAGTGCTACCGGAAGTGGGGGGGATTCACCCCTCCACTTT
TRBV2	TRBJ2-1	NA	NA	CASSEGLIYNEQFF	TGTGCCAGCAGTGAAGGACTTATCTACAATGAGCAGTTCTTC
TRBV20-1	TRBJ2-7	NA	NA	CSARDPAHSYEQYF	TGCAGTGCTAGAGATCCGGCGCATTCCTACGAGCAGTACTTC
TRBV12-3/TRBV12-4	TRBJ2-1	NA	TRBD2	CASSLVRGASPYNEQFF	TGTGCCAGCAGTTTAGTGCGGGGGGCCTCCCCCTACAATGAGCAGTTCTTC
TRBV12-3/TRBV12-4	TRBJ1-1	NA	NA	CASSSGTSTEAFF	TGTGCCAGCAGTTCCGGGACAAGTACTGAAGCTTTCTTT
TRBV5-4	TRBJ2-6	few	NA	CASLFGPGANVLTF	TGTGCCAGCCTATTTGGGCCAGGGGCCAACGTCCTGACTTTC
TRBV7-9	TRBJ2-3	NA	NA	CASSSPTEDTQYF	TGTGCCAGCAGCTCCCCGACGGAAGATACGCAGTATTTT
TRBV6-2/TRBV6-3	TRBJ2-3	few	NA	CASSFGGATDTQYF	TGTGCCAGCAGTTTTGGAGGGGCCACAGATACGCAGTATTTT
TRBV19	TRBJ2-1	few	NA	CATQQGEQFF	TGTGCCACTCAGCAGGGTGAGCAGTTCTTC
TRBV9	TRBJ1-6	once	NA	CASCAGFNSPLHF	TGTGCCAGCTGCGCGGGGTTTAATTCACCCCTCCACTTT
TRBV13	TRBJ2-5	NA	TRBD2	CASSTRLAQETQYF	TGTGCCAGCAGCACCCGACTAGCCCAAGAGACCCAGTACTTC
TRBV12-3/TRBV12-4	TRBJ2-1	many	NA	CASSSRVNEQFF	TGTGCCAGCAGTTCCAGGGTCAATGAGCAGTTCTTC
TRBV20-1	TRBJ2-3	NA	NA	CSARSTGADTQYF	TGCAGTGCTAGGTCCACAGGCGCAGATACGCAGTATTTT
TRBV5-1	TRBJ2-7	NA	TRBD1	CASSFRTGDAYEQYF	TGCGCCAGCAGCTTCCGGACAGGGGATGCCTACGAGCAGTACTTC
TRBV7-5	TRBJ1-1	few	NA	CISVPEASRTGLDTEAFF	NA
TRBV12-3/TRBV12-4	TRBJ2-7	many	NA	CASTLNGYEQYF	TGTGCCAGCACCCTGAACGGATACGAGCAGTACTTC
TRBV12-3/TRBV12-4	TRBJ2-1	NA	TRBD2	CASSTGLAGGPEQFF	TGTGCCAGCAGTACAGGACTAGCGGGGGGGCCTGAGCAGTTCTTC
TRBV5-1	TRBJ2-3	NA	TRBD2	CASSIAGPGDTQYF	TGCGCCAGCAGCATAGCGGGGCCAGGGGATACGCAGTATTTT
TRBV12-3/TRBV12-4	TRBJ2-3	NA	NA	CASSLVLRQSTDTQYF	TGTGCCAGCAGTTTGGTGCTTAGACAGAGCACAGATACGCAGTATTTT
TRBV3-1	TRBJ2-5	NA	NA	CASSQEGPFIPGDGETQYF	TGTGCCAGCAGCCAAGAAGGGCCCTTCATCCCGGGGGACGGCGAGACCCAGTACTTC
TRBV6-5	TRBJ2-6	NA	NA	CASSYSAGRSGANVLTF	TGTGCCAGCAGTTACTCGGCTGGGCGCTCTGGGGCCAACGTCCTGACTTTC
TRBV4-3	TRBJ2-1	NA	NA	CASSQDHQGGNEQFF	TGCGCCAGCAGCCAAGATCACCAGGGGGGAAATGAGCAGTTCTTC
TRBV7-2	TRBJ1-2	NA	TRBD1	CASSQGGAYYGYTF	TGTGCCAGCAGCCAGGGGGGGGCCTACTATGGCTACACCTTC
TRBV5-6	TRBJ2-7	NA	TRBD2	CASSREGSKYEQYF	TGTGCCAGCAGCCGGGAGGGGTCCAAGTACGAGCAGTACTTC
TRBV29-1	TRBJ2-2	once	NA	CSVWSDTGELFF	TGCAGCGTTTGGTCGGACACCGGGGAGCTGTTTTTT
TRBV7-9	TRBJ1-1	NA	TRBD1	CASSQRDSEDTEAFF	TGTGCCAGCAGCCAGAGGGACAGCGAAGACACTGAAGCTTTCTTT